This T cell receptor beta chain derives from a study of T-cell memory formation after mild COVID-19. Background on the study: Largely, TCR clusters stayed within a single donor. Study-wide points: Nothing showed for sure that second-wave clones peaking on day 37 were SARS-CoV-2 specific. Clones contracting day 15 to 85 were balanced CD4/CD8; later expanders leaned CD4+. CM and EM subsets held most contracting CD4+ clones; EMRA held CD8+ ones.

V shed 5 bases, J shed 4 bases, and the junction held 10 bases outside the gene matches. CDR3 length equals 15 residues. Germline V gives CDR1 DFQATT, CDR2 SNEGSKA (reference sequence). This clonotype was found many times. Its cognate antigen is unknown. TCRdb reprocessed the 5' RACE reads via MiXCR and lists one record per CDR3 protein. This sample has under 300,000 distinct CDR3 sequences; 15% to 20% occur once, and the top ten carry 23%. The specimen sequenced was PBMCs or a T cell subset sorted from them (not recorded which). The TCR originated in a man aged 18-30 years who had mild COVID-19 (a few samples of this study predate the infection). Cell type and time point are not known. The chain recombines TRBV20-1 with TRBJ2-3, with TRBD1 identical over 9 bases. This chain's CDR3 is CSASRTGVLADTQYF. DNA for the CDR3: TGCAGTGCTTCCCGGACAGGGGTCCTCGCAGATACGCAGTATTTT.